The clone carrying this TCR beta chain was counted once. The sample is drawn from a study of vaccination and CD4 T cells after COVID-19. Study-level information: Between diagnosis and the drawing of post-COVID samples lay a median approximately 95 days (range 35 to 161).

In TCRdb, the PCR reads were re-called with MiXCR into one record per CDR3 protein. The sample yields approximately 23,000 distinct CDR3 sequences, about 54% seen once. This CDR3 comprises 14 residues. In germline, CDR1 is ENHRY, CDR2 SYGVKD. The V gene end was trimmed by 10 bases and the J gene end by 2 bases; junction bases not matched to a gene: 8. The sequence came from a human donor who had recovered from COVID-19. Sample: CD4+ T cells from blood, taken before SARS-CoV-2 vaccination. The rearrangement links TRBV10-3 to TRBJ2-3, with TRBD2 matching over 8 bases. CDR3 amino acids: CATGQRETTDTQYF. CDR3 DNA sequence: TGTGCCACCGGGCAGCGGGAGACCACAGATACGCAGTATTTT.